The 11 T cell receptor beta chains below were found in one sample sequenced in a study of T cell repertoires and HLA-DP antigens. Antigens of these TCRs are unknown. TCRdb keeps only in-frame clones here, not all; method: immunoSEQ multiplex PCR. Of over 100,000 clones detected, 80% to 95% appear once; the ten largest clones hold more than 0.25%. Material for sequencing was CD4+ T cells from PBMCs. The receptors come from a woman between 18 and 29 years old in good health and CMV-seronegative.

CDR3 in amino acids: CASSLAAGREQFF. CDR3 in DNA: TGTGCCAGCAGCTTAGCGGCGGGTCGGGAGCAGTTCTTC. The V call is TRBV7-3, the J call TRBJ2-1; tentative D call: TRBD2 (5 bases). CDR1 and CDR2 (germline): SGHTA, FQGTGA. Trimming took off 2 bases at V and 10 bases at J, with 12 bases between the two ends. This CDR3 region has 13 residues.

V and J are TRBV7-8 and TRBJ2-1; TRBD2 aligns across 8 bases. J was trimmed by 2 bases and V by 4 bases; bases with no gene match: 1. Germline CDR1 SGHVS, CDR2 FQNEAQ. The CDR3 covers 14 residues. The CDR3 nucleotides are TGTGCCAGCAGCTCGGGGGGGGCCTACAATGAGCAGTTCTTC. Translated: CASSSGGAYNEQFF.

This clone was observed a single time. The same CDR3 can be traced to other DNA sequences in this sample. The V and J genes are TRBV6-5 and TRBJ2-3; tentatively, D is TRBD2 (6 bases). This CDR3 is built from 13 residues. V lost 5 bases, J lost 3 bases, and 9 bases lay in between. CDR1 is MNHEY and CDR2 is SVGAGI in the germline V gene. In DNA form, the CDR3 reads TGTGCCAGCAGTCGCCGGGAGACAGATACGCAGTATTTT. Translating gives CASSRRETDTQYF.

This clone was observed a single time. The chain carries TRBV9 and TRBJ2-6; D is unclear. The V gene lost 0 bases and the J gene lost 0 bases, with 4 bases spanning the gap. Per germline, CDR1 SGDLS and CDR2 YYNGEE. The CDR3 is made up of 15 amino acids. CDR3 protein: CASSVGGSGANVLTF. In nucleotides, the CDR3 is TGTGCCAGCAGCGTAGGGGGCTCTGGGGCCAACGTCCTGACTTTC.

The chain is built from TRBV6-6 and TRBJ2-1; D is possibly TRBD1 or TRBD2 (5 bases each). V gave up 2 bases and J gave up 2 bases, with 10 bases separating them. Looked up from germline, CDR1 is MNHNY and CDR2 is SVGAGI (reference sequence). The CDR3 spans 15 residues. The CDR3 region is CASSYRDGPYNEQFF. DNA of the CDR3: TGTGCCAGCAGTTACCGGGACGGACCCTACAATGAGCAGTTCTTC.

The CDR3 nucleotides read TGTGCCATCAGTGGGGACAGGAAGAACACTGAAGCTTTCTTT. Its protein is CAISGDRKNTEAFF. The chain combines TRBV10-3 with TRBJ1-1; 8 bases are shared with TRBD1. CDR3 length: 14 residues. The V gene end was trimmed by 4 bases and the J gene end by 1 base; junction bases not matched to a gene: 2. Germline CDR1 reads ENHRY; CDR2 reads SYGVKD.

CDR3 sequence: CASSRHFNTEAFF. The CDR3 DNA sequence: TGTGCCAGCAGTCGACACTTTAACACTGAAGCTTTCTTT. The chain uses TRBV7-3 and TRBJ1-1; D is unclear. From germline, CDR1 is SGHTA and CDR2 FQGTGA. The ends were cut back, 6 bases at V and 2 bases at J, with 10 bases in the middle. This CDR3 spans 13 amino acids.

The rearrangement uses TRBV2 and TRBJ2-7; D might be TRBD2 (5 bases). The CDR3 covers 13 residues. The germline V gene has CDR1 SNHLY and CDR2 FYNNEI. Trimming stripped 6 bases from V and 0 bases from J, with 9 bases between. CDR3 loop: CASSGEFSYEQYF. CDR3 nucleotide sequence: TGTGCCAGCAGCGGGGAATTCTCCTACGAGCAGTACTTC.

The V gene is TRBV30, the J gene TRBJ2-1; the D is unclear. V was pared by 4 bases and J by 7 bases, with 8 bases between. From germline, CDR1 is GTSNPN and CDR2 SVGIG (reference sequence). This CDR3 comprises 11 residues. As DNA, the CDR3 is TGTGCCTGGACCCAGTTAAATGAGCAGTTCTTC. The encoded protein is CAWTQLNEQFF. The full variable domain, its missing parts supplied by reference TRBV30 and TRBJ2-1, is SQTIHQWPATLVQPVGSPLSLECTVEGTSNPNLYWYRQAAGRGLQLLFYSVGIGQISSEVPQNLSASRPQDRQFILSSKKLLLSDSGFYLCAWTQLNEQFFGPGTRLTVL.

The chain is built from TRBV5-6 and TRBJ1-4; 7 bases align to TRBD1. The CDR3 is made up of 16 amino acids. V lost 2 bases to trimming and J lost 0 bases; unmatched junction nucleotides: 4. Germline V CDR1 and CDR2: SGHDT, YYEEEE. The CDR3 protein is CASSFRGPSTNEKLFF. CDR3 DNA sequence: TGTGCCAGCAGCTTTAGGGGGCCTTCAACTAATGAAAAACTGTTTTTT.

The rearrangement joins TRBV5-1 to TRBJ2-7; TRBD2 aligns across 12 bases. The CDR3 runs to 15 residues. The ends lost 6 bases at V and 2 bases at J; junction bases unmatched: 6. Germline values: CDR1 SGHRS, CDR2 YFSETQ. CDR3 sequence: CASTGLAGSAYEQYF. The CDR3 nucleotides are TGCGCCAGCACCGGACTAGCGGGATCTGCCTACGAGCAGTACTTC. The full variable domain, with the rest looked up from reference TRBV5-1 and TRBJ2-7, is KAGVTQTPRYLIKTRGQQVTLSCSPISGHRSVSWYQQTPGQGLQFLFEYFSETQRNKGNFPGRFSGRQFSNSRSEMNVSTLELGDSALYLCASTGLAGSAYEQYFGPGTRLTVT.